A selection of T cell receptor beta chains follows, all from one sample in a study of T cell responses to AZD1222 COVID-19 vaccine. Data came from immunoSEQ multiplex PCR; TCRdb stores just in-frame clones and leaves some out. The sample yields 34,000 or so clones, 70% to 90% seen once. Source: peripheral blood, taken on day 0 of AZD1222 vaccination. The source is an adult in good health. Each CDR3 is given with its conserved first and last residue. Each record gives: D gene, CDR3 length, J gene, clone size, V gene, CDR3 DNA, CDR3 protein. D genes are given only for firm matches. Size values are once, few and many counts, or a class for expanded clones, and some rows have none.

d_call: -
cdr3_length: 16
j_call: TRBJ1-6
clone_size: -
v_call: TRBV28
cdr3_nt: TGTGCCAGCAGTTTACCGACAGGAGCCAATAATTCACCCCTCCACTTT
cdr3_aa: CASSLPTGANNSPLHF

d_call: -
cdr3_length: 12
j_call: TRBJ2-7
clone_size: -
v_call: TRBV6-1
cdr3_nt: TGTGCCAGCAGTGAACTGAATACCGAGCAGTACTTC
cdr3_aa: CASSELNTEQYF

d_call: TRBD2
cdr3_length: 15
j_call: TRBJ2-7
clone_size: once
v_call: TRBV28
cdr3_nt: TGTGCCAGCAGTTCCTCCGGGACTAGAGCCTACGAGCAGTACTTC
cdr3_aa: CASSSSGTRAYEQYF

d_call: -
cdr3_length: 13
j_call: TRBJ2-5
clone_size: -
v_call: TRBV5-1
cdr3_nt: TGCGCCAGCAGCTGGGGGGTAGGTGAGACCCAGTACTTC
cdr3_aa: CASSWGVGETQYF

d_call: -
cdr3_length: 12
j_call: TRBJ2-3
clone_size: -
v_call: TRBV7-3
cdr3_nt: TGTGCCAGCAGCCCGAGGGCTGATACGCAGTATTTT
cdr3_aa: CASSPRADTQYF

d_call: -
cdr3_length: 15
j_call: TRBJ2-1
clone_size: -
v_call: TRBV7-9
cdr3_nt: TGTGCCAGCAGCTTAGTAACAGGGCCCTACAATGAGCAGTTCTTC
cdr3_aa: CASSLVTGPYNEQFF

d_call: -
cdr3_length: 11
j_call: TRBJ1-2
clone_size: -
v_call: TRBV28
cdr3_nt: TGTGCCAGCAGTTCAAATTTGAAGGGCACCTTC
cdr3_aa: CASSSNLKGTF

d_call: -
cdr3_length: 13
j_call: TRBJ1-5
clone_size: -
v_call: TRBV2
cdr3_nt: TGTGATACGGGCCGGAAAAGCAATCAGCCCCAGCATTTT
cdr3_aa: CDTGRKSNQPQHF

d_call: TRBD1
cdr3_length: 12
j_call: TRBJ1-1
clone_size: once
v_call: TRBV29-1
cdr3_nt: TGCAGCGCTGGACAGGCGTTCACTGAAGCTTTCTTT
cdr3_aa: CSAGQAFTEAFF

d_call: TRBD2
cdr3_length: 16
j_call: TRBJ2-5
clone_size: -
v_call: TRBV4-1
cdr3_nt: TGCGCCAGCAGCCAAGATCCCCCTAGCGGGGGGGAGACCCAGTACTTC
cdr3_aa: CASSQDPPSGGETQYF

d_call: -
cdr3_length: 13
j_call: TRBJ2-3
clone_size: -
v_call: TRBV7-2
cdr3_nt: TGTGCCAGCAGACCGAAAGGAACAGATACGCAGTATTTT
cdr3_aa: CASRPKGTDTQYF

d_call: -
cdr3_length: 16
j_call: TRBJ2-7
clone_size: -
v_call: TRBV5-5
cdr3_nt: TGTGCCAGCAGCTCCCAAACCACAGTAGGGGGACTGGCGCAGTACTTC
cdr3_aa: CASSSQTTVGGLAQYF

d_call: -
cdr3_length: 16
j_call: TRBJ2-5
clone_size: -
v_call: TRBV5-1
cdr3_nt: TGCGCCAGCAGCTTGGCCATGGGGGCGCTCCAAGAGACCCAGTACTTC
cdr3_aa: CASSLAMGALQETQYF

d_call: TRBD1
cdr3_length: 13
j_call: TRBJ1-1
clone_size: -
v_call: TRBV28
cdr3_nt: TGTGCCAGCAGACGCACAGGGGGCACTGAAGCTTTCTTT
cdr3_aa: CASRRTGGTEAFF

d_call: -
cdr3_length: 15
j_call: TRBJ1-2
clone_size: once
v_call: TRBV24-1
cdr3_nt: TGTGCCACCAGTGATGCGGACAGTCTGCCGCCTGGCTACACCTTC
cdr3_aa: CATSDADSLPPGYTF

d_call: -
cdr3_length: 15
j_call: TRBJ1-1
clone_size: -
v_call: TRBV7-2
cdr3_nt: TGTGCCAGCAGCTTCGAAGGGCTGATTCCTTATGAAGCTTTCTTT
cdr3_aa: CASSFEGLIPYEAFF

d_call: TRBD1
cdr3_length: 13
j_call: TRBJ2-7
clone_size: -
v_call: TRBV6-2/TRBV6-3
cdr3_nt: TGTGCCAGCAGTTGGGACAGTACTAGTCGGCAGTACTTC
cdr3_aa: CASSWDSTSRQYF

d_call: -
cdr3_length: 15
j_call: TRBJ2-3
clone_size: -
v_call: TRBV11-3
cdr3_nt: TGTGCCAGCAGCCGCCGGGACGGCTTCACAGATACGCAGTATTTT
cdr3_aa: CASSRRDGFTDTQYF

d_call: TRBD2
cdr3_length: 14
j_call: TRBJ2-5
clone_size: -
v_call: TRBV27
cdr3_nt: TGTGCCAGCAGTCCGGGACTATCCGGGGAGACCCAGTACTTC
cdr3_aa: CASSPGLSGETQYF

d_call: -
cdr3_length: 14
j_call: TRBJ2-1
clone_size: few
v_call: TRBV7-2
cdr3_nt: TGTGCCAGCAGCTTAGGAGGTGACGTAGATGAGCAGTTCTTC
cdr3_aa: CASSLGGDVDEQFF

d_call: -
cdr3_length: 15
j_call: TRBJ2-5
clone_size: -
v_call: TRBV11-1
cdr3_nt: TGTGCCAGCAGCCGCAGCGGGGACATCCAAGAGACCCAGTACTTC
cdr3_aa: CASSRSGDIQETQYF

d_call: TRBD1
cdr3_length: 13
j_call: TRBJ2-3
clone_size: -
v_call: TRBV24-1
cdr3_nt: TGTGCCACCTTCGGGACAGGGGGCCCTACGCAGTATTTT
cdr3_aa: CATFGTGGPTQYF

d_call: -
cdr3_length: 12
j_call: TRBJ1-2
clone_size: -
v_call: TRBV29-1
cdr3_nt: TGCAGCGTTCCCCAGGGAAACTATGGCTACACCTTC
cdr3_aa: CSVPQGNYGYTF

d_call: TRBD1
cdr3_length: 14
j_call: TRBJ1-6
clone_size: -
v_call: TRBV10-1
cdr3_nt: TGCGCCAGCAGTTCCGACAGGGTCACTTCACCCCTCCACTTT
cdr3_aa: CASSSDRVTSPLHF

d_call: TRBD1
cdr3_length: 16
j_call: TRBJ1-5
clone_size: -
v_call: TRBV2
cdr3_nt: TGTGCCAGCAGTTTTCCCCGGACAGGGCCCGATCAGCCCCAGCATTTT
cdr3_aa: CASSFPRTGPDQPQHF

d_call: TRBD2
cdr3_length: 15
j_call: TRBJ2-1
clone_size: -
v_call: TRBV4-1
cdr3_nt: TGCGCCAGCAGCCAAGTCCCCGGGACTAGCGTAGAGCAGTTCTTC
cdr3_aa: CASSQVPGTSVEQFF

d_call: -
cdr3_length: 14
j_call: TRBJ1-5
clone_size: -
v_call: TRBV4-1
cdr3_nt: TGCGCCAGCCGGGGAAGTGGGGCCAATCAGCCCCAGCATTTT
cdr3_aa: CASRGSGANQPQHF

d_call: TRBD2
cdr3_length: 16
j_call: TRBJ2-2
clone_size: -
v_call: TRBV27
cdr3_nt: TGTGCCAGCACACCCCCCCCGGGGGAGGGCTCCGGGGAGCTGTTTTTT
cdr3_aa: CASTPPPGEGSGELFF

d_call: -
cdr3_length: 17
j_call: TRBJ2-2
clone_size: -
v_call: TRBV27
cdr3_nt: TGTGCCAGCAGTTTGAAGAGGACAGCTGCCTCCACCGGGGAGCTGTTTTTT
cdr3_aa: CASSLKRTAASTGELFF

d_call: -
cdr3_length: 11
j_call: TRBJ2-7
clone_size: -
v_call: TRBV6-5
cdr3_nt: TGTGCCAGCCTGGAGGGTTACGAGCAGTACTTC
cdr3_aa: CASLEGYEQYF

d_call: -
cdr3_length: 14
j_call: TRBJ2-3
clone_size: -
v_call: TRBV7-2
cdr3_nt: TGTGCCAGCAGCTTATCTCCCAGCACAGATACGCAGTATTTT
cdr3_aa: CASSLSPSTDTQYF

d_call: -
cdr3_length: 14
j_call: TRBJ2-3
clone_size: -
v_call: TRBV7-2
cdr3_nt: TGTGCCAGCAGCTCCCTAACCGGGACAGATACGCAGTATTTT
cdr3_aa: CASSSLTGTDTQYF

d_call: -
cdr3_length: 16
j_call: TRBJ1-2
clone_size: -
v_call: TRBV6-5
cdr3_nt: TGTGCCAGCAGTTACCTCCCAACGGGGGAACCCTATGGCTACACCTTC
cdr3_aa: CASSYLPTGEPYGYTF

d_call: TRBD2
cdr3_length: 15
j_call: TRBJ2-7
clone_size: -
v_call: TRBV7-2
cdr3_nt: TGTGCCAGCAGCCCAGGGACTACCATTTCCTACGAGCAGTACTTC
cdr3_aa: CASSPGTTISYEQYF

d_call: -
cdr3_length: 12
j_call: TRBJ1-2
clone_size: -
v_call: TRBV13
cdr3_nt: TGTGCCAGCAGGTACTACCATTATGGCTACACCTTC
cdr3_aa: CASRYYHYGYTF

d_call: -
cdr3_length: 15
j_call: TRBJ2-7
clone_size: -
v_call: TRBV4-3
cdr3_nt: TGCGCCAGCACCGCACAACCCATCCCCACCTACGAGCAGTACTTC
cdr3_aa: CASTAQPIPTYEQYF

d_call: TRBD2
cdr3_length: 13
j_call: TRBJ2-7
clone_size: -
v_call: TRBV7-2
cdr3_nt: TGTGCCAGCAGCTCAACTAGCGGGGGAGAGCAGTACTTC
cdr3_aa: CASSSTSGGEQYF

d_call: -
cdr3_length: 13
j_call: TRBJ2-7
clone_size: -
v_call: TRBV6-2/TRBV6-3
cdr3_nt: TGTGCCAGCAGTTCGGTAGTTCCGGCGGAACTGTACTTC
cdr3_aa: CASSSVVPAELYF

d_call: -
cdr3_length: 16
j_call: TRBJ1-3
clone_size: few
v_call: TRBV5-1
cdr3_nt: TGCGCCAGCAGCTTGAAAGGAAGCCCCTCTGGAAACACCATATATTTT
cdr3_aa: CASSLKGSPSGNTIYF

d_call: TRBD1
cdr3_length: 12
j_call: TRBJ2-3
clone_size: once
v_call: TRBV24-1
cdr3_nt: TGTGCCACCTCGCAGGGGGCGGATACGCAGTATTTT
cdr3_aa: CATSQGADTQYF

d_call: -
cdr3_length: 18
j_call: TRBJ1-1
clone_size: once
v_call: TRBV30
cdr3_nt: TGTGCCTGGAGCCTAGGTCCGGGACAAGATGGTCTTCGGACTGAAGCTTTCTTT
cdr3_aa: CAWSLGPGQDGLRTEAFF

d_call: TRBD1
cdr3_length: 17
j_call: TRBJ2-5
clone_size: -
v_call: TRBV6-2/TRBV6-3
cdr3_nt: TGTGCCAGCAGTTACGCCAGGACAGGGGGCCTACGAGAGACCCAGTACTTC
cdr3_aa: CASSYARTGGLRETQYF

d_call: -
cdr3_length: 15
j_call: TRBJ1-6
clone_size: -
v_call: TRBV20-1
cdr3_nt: TGCAGTGCTAGTGTCTGGAGCTCCTATAATTCACCCCTCCACTTT
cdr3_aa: CSASVWSSYNSPLHF

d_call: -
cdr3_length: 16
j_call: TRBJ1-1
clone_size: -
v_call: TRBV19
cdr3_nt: TGTGCCAGTAGCCCTACGGGGACCGTGGCGGACACTGAAGCTTTCTTT
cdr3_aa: CASSPTGTVADTEAFF

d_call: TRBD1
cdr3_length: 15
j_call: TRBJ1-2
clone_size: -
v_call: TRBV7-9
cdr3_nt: TGTGCCAGCAGCTTAGCGGACAGGGCTAGAGGGGGCTACACCTTC
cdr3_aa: CASSLADRARGGYTF

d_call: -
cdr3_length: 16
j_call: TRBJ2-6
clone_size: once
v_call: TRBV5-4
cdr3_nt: TGTGCCAGCAGCCAGGGGGGCCACAGTGGGGCCAACGTCCTGACTTTC
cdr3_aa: CASSQGGHSGANVLTF

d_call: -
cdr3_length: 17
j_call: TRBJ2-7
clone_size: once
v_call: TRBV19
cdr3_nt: TGTGCCAGTAGTATCAGCCTGACAGGTTCTAATTCCTACGAGCAGTACTTC
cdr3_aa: CASSISLTGSNSYEQYF

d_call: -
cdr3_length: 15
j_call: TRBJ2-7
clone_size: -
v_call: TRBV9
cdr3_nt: TGTGCCAGCAGCGAACGTCCGGACCTTTATGTCGAGCAGTACTTC
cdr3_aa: CASSERPDLYVEQYF

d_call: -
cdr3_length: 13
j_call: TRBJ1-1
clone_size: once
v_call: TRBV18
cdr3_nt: TGTGCCAGCTCACCACCAGGGCAGGATGAAGCTTTCTTT
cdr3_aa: CASSPPGQDEAFF

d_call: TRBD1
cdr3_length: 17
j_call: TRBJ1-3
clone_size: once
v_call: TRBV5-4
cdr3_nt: TGTGCCAGCAGTCATGGTCCCGGGACAGGGACTGGAAACACCATATATTTT
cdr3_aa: CASSHGPGTGTGNTIYF

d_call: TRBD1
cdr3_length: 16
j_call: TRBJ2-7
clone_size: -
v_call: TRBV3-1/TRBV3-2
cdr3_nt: TGTGCCAGCAGCCAAGGGAGACAGGGGGTGAAACACGAGCAGTACTTC
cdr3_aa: CASSQGRQGVKHEQYF

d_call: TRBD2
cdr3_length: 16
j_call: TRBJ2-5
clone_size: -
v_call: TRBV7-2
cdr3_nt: TGTGCCAGCAGCCCAGTCGGGCTAGCGGAACAAGAGACCCAGTACTTC
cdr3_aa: CASSPVGLAEQETQYF

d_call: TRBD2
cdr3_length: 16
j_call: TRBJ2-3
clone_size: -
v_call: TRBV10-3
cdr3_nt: TGTGCCATCAGTGTGGAGACTAGCGGCGACACAGATACGCAGTATTTT
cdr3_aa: CAISVETSGDTDTQYF

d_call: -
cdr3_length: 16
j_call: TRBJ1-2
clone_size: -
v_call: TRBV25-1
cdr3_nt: TGTGCCAGCAGTGATCCAGAGGGGGGAGGTTCGGCTGGCTACACCTTC
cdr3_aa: CASSDPEGGGSAGYTF

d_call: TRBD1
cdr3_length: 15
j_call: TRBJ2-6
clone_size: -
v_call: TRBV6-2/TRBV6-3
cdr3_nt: TGTGCCAGCAGCCAACAGGGGTCTGGGGCCAACGTCCTGACTTTC
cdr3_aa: CASSQQGSGANVLTF

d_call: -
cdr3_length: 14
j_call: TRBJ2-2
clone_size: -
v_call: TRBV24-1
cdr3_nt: TGTGCCACCAGTGAGTCGTCAAGTTGGGGGGAGCTGTTTTTT
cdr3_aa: CATSESSSWGELFF

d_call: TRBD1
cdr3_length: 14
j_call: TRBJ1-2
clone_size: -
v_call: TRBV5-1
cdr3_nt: TGCGCCAGCAGCTCCGGGACAGAGAAACGTGGCTACACCTTC
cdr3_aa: CASSSGTEKRGYTF

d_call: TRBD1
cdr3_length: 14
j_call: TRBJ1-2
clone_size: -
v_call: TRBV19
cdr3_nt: TGTGCCAGTAGGGGGACAGGGGGCAACTATGGCTACACCTTC
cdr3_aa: CASRGTGGNYGYTF

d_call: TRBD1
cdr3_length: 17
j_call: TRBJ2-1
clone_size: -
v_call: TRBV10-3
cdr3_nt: TGTGCCATCAGTATAGCGACCGGGACAGGGGCATTCGATGAGCAGTTCTTC
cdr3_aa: CAISIATGTGAFDEQFF